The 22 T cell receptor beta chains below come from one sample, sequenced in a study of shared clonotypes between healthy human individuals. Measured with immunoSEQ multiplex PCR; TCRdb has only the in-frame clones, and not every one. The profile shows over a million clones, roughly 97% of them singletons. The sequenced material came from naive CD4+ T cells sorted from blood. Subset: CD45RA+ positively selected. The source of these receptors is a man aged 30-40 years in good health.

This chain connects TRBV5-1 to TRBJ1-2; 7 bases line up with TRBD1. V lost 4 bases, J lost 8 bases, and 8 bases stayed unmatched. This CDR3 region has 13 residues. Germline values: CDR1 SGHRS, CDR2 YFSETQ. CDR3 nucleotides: TGCGCCAGCAGCCGCCAGGGGGAGAGGGGCTACACCTTC. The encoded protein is CASSRQGERGYTF. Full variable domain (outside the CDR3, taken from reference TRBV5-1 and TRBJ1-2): KAGVTQTPRYLIKTRGQQVTLSCSPISGHRSVSWYQQTPGQGLQFLFEYFSETQRNKGNFPGRFSGRQFSNSRSEMNVSTLELGDSALYLCASSRQGERGYTFGSGTRLTVV.

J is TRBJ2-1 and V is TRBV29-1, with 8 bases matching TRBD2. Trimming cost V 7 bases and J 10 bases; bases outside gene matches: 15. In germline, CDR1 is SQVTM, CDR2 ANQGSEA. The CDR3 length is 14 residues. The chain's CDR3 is CSEGRFERENEQFF. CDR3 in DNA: TGCAGCGAAGGGAGGTTTGAGCGGGAGAACGAGCAGTTCTTC.

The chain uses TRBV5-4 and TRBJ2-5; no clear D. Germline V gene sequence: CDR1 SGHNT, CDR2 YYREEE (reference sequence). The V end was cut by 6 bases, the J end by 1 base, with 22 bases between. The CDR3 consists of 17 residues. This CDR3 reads CASTPAGRVGVQETQYF. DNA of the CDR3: TGTGCCAGCACCCCCGCCGGTAGGGTTGGGGTCCAAGAGACCCAGTACTTC. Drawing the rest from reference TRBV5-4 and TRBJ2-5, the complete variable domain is ETGVTQSPTHLIKTRGQQVTLRCSSQSGHNTVSWYQQALGQGPQFIFQYYREEENGRGNFPPRFSGLQFPNYSSELNVNALELDDSALYLCASTPAGRVGVQETQYFGPGTRLLVL.

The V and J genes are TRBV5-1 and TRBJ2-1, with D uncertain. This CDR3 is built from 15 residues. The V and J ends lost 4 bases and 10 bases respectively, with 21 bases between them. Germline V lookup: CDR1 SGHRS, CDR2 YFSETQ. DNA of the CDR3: TGCGCCAGCAGCAGCCAAACGACCTCGGGTAGCGAGCAGTTCTTC. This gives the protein CASSSQTTSGSEQFF. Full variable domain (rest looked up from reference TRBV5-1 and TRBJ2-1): KAGVTQTPRYLIKTRGQQVTLSCSPISGHRSVSWYQQTPGQGLQFLFEYFSETQRNKGNFPGRFSGRQFSNSRSEMNVSTLELGDSALYLCASSSQTTSGSEQFFGPGTRLTVL.

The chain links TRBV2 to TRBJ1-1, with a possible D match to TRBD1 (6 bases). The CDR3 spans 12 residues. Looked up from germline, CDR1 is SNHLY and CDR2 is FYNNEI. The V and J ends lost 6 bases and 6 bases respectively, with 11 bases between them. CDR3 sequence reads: CASRGGLAEAFF. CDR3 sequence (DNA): TGTGCCAGCAGGGGGGGGCTTGCTGAAGCTTTCTTT.

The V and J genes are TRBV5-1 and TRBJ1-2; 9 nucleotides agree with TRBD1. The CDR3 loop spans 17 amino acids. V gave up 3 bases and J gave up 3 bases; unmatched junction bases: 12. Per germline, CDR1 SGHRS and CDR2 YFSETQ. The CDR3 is CASSSRYRGRVDYGYTF. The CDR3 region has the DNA TGCGCCAGCAGCTCCCGGTACAGGGGGCGCGTGGACTATGGCTACACCTTC.

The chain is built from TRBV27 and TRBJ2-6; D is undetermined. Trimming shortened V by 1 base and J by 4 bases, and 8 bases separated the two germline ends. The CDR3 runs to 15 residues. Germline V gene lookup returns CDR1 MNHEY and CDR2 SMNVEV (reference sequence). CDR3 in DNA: TGTGCCAGCAGTTTATTGCCAGCCGGGGCCAACGTCCTGACTTTC. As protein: CASSLLPAGANVLTF.

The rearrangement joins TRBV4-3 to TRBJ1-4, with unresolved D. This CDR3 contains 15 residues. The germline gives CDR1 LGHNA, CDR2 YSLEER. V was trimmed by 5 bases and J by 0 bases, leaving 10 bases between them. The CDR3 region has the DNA TGCGCCAGCAGCTCCGCGACGGCAACTAATGAAAAACTGTTTTTT. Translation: CASSSATATNEKLFF.

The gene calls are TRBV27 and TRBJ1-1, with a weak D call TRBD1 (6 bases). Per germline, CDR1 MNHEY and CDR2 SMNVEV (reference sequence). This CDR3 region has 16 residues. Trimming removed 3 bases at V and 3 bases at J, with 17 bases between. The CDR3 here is CASSLLTGSMDTEAFF. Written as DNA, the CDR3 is TGTGCCAGCAGTTTGCTGACAGGCTCGATGGACACTGAAGCTTTCTTT.

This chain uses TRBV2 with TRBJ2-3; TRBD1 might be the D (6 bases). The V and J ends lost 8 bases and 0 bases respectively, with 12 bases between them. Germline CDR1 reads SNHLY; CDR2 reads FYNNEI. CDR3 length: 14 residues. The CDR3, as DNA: TGTGCCAGCTCCGGGACACATAGCACAGATACGCAGTATTTT. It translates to CASSGTHSTDTQYF.

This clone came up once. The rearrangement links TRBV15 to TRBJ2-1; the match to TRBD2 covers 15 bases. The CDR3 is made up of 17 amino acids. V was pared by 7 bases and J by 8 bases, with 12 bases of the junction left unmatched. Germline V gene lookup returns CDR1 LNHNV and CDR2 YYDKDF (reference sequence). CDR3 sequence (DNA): TGTGCCACCATGGTCTTGGGACTAGCGGGAGGTTTGGATGAGCAGTTCTTC. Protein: CATMVLGLAGGLDEQFF.

CDR3 nucleotide sequence: TGTGCCAGCAGCTTGACCCCGATAGGGGGCTCCTACAATGAGCAGTTCTTC. Its protein is CASSLTPIGGSYNEQFF. The rearrangement joins TRBV11-2 to TRBJ2-1, with D possibly TRBD1 on 6 matching bases. CDR3 length equals 17 residues. V was clipped by 3 bases and J by 0 bases, with 15 bases between them. Germline loops: CDR1 SGHAT, CDR2 FQNNGV.

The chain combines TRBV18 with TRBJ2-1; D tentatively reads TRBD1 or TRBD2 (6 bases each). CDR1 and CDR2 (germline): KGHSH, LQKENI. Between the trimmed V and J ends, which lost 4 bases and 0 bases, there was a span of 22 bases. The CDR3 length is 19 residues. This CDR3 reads CASSLLQGLSRDSYNEQFF. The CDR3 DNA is TGTGCCAGCTCACTTCTACAGGGATTATCGCGGGACTCCTACAATGAGCAGTTCTTC.

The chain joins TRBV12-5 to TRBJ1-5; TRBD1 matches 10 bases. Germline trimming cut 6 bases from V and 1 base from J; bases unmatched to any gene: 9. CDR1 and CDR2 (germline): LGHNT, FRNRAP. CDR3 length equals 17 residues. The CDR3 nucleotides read TGTGCTAGTGGAGAGGGACAGGGGAGGGTCAGCAATCAGCCCCAGCATTTT. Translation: CASGEGQGRVSNQPQHF.

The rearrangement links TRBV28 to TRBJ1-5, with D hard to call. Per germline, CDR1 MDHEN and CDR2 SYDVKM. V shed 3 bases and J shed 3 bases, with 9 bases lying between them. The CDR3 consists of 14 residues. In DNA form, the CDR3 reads TGTGCCAGCAGTTTCAGCGTCGCCAATCAGCCCCAGCATTTT. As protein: CASSFSVANQPQHF.

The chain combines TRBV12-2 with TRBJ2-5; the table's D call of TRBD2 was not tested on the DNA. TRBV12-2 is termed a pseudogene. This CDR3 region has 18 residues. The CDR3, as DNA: TGTGCAAGTCGCTTAGCGTCGTCAGCGCCGAAAAGCCAAGAGACCCAGTACTTC. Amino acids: CASRLASSAPKSQETQYF.

CDR3 in DNA: TGTGCCAGCAGGAGGACTGCCAGCTCCTACGAGCAGTACTTC. It specifies CASRRTASSYEQYF. The chain couples TRBV6-1 to TRBJ2-7; possible D gene TRBD2, 5 bases. Trimming took off 6 bases at V and 0 bases at J, with 12 bases between the two ends. CDR1 is MNHNS, CDR2 SASEGT, per germline. The CDR3 runs to 14 residues.

The CDR3 loop reads CASSWDFQLDNQPQHF. DNA of the CDR3: TGTGCCAGCAGTTGGGACTTCCAACTAGACAATCAGCCCCAGCATTTT. This chain connects TRBV28 to TRBJ1-5, with D perhaps matching TRBD1 (5 bases). The CDR3 extends over 16 amino acids. Germline loops: CDR1 MDHEN, CDR2 SYDVKM. V gave up 4 bases and J gave up 3 bases, with 16 bases separating them.

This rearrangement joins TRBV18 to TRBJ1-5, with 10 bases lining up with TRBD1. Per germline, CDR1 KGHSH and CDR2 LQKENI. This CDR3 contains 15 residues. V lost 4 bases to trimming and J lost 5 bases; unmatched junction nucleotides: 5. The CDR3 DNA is TGTGCCAGCTCACGCGCCGGGACAGGGGATCAGCCCCAGCATTTT. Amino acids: CASSRAGTGDQPQHF.

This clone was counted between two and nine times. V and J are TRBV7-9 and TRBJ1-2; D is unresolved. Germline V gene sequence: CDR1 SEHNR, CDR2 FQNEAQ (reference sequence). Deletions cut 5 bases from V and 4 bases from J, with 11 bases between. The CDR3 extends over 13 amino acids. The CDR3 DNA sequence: TGTGCCAGCAGCCCATCTGACTCCTATGGCTACACCTTC. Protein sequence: CASSPSDSYGYTF. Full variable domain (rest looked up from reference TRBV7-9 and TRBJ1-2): DTGVSQNPRHKITKRGQNVTFRCDPISEHNRLYWYRQTLGQGPEFLTYFQNEAQLEKSRLLSDRFSAERPKGSFSTLEIQRTEQGDSAMYLCASSPSDSYGYTFGSGTRLTVV.

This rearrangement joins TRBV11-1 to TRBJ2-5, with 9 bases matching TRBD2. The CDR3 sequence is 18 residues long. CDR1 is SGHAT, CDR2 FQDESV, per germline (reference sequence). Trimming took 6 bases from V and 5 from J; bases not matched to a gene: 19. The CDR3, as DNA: TGTGCCAGCAGTCAAGCCCCTGGCGGGAGGGCCCTCAGGGAGACCCAGTACTTC. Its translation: CASSQAPGGRALRETQYF.

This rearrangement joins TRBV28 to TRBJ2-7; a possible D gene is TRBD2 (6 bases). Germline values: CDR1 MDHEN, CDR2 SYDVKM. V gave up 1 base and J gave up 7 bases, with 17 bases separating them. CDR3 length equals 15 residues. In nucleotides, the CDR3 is TGTGCCAGCAGTTTATCTTGGGGAGGCAGTGGTGAGCAGTACTTC. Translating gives CASSLSWGGSGEQYF. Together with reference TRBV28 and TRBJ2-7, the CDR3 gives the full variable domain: DVKVTQSSRYLVKRTGEKVFLECVQDMDHENMFWYRQDPGLGLRLIYFSYDVKMKEKGDIPEGYSVSREKKERFSLILESASTNQTSMYLCASSLSWGGSGEQYFGPGTRLTVT.